This T cell receptor (beta chain) was captured in a study of cytomegalovirus exposure and HLA in healthy donors (dated 2017 in TCRdb). Background for the entire study: An earlier analysis of around 600 of the donors reported approximately 270 Gb of sequence data and roughly 100 million unique TCR beta sequences from about 180 million T cells. Roughly 300 gigabases of sequencing data and around 85 million unique TCR sequences made up an early release that covered under 750 HLA-typed donors. Of the roughly 400 genotyped donors, roughly 76% were placed in the genetic ancestry cluster associated with self-reported Caucasian donors. The aim of the study was to test whether cataloging public T cell receptors could identify signatures of past pathogen exposure. The study profiled the T cell repertoires of hundreds of subjects by immunosequencing and related them to cytomegalovirus serostatus. Besides the first cohort of more than 650 subjects, a separate validation cohort made up of over a hundred different subjects was used. To predict cytomegalovirus infection status, the study brought together high-throughput TCR immunosequencing, statistical association of individual TCRs with disease status, and machine learning. To study patterns of TCR occurrence, a later analysis re-analyzed previously published TCR beta repertoires from under 750 donors and added high-resolution HLA genotyping. Rather than drawing on any new phenotypic data, the later analysis identified candidate immune exposures from TCR beta sequences and the way those sequences occurred across donors. To decide whether each TCR beta V gene segment behaved as functional or pseudogenic, an earlier analysis of approximately 600 of the donors relied on high-throughput TCR beta sequencing. Alongside the repertoire data, information on donor age, sex, ethnicity and CMV serostatus was compiled. A later genetic analysis took genome-wide SNP genotypes for about 55% of the 666 donors and used that subset as a discovery cohort. All discovery cohort repertoires had been generated using a single sequencing platform. Both class I and class II loci were covered by HLA typing, at four-digit resolution. Typing coverage differed by locus: A, B, C, DRB1 and DQB1 were typed in about 629-640 donors, DQA1 in 522, DPA1 in 600 to 610, and DPB1 in approximately 450. About five DR-DQ haplotypes were handled as single units for association and clustering because linkage in the cohort was strong. Among roughly 400 genotyped donors of the cohort, an average of around 240,000 unique TCR beta nucleotide sequences was sequenced per donor, of which approximately 19% were non-productive.

General conclusions and limits of the study: In a later analysis, most CMV-associated TCR beta chains were found to appear HLA-restricted, with HLA associations seemingly driven largely by CMV exposure. Most TCR sequences were seen in very few donors, while some public TCRs were found in many individuals. In vitro tests confirmed that a few of the cytomegalovirus-associated TCR beta chains recognize cytomegalovirus antigens. A later genetic analysis associated a missense DCLRE1C variant with V-gene and J-gene trimming of TCR beta chains, and an independent cohort replicated the association. CMV serostatus was the only immune exposure information available for the cohort. A group of highly shared sequence variants was considered likely to be a technical artifact of the sequencing pipeline. HLA typing was unavailable for some donors at each locus, so association tests used only the typed subset. In a later analysis, TCR association rates were found to vary across HLA loci, with the most associated TCRs seen for DRB1 alleles and the fewest for HLA-C alleles. The earlier analysis of some 560 of the donors excluded 15 to 20 rarely observed V segments, including chromosome 9 orphons, because counts were too low. Linkage disequilibrium might explain the correlated functional status among segregating V segments, but an unknown experimental factor could not be ruled out. Sequencing depth was assumed to be roughly uniform across donors in the presence/absence analyses, though that assumption may not hold. Only TCR beta chains were sequenced in this cohort, and the absence of alpha or paired-chain data limited detectable features. In a later analysis, several top co-occurrence clusters were reported to appear linked to parvovirus B19, influenza, CMV and Epstein-Barr virus. A later analysis found that HLA-associated TCR beta chains were more clonally expanded and had lower generation probabilities than equally common non-associated chains. An earlier analysis of around 600 of the donors showed that most TCR beta V segments appeared in productive rearrangements either about 87% or about 30% of the time, which broadly matched IMGT annotations. According to the authors, the approach could potentially be generalized to other disease states and immunological phenotypes. The study gave a list of more than 150 TCR beta chains associated with cytomegalovirus. In a later analysis, some 17,000 TCR beta sequences were associated with specific HLA alleles at a false discovery rate of 0.05. When HLA alleles, especially DR and DQ, strongly co-occurred, attributing TCR associations to individual alleles was difficult. A further reported finding was that TCR beta sequences accurately predicted the HLA-A and HLA-B alleles for most subjects in the first cohort. In both the original and validation cohorts, the classifier was reported to diagnose cytomegalovirus status with high specificity and sensitivity. Because the 87-base-pair reads could not distinguish some IMGT-functional V segments, including TRBV6-2 and TRBV6-3, those segments were excluded. According to a later genetic analysis, donors in an Asian-associated ancestry cluster had fewer N-insertions in productive TCRs than the approximately 610-donor mean.

The cohort was made up of 500 to 850 healthy bone marrow donors. All cohort members were sampled while nominally healthy, although unrecorded immune exposures were likely present. The donor was CMV seropositive and was included in the group of 250 to 300 seropositive cohort members. A peripheral blood sample was collected from each donor, and TCR beta sequencing was performed on peripheral blood mononuclear cells. Genomic DNA was extracted from the blood cell samples with the Qiagen DNeasy Blood Extraction Kit. Including the terminal cysteine and phenylalanine, the CDR3 comprises 15 residues. Kept here is only the CDR3 DNA, which spans 45 bases and is read in frame from base 1. In the germline V gene (reference sequence), CDR1 corresponds to SGHKS and CDR2 to YYEKEE. Germline trimming: 3 bases from V, 4 bases from J; junction bases outside gene matches: 8. This clone was picked up one time. Its antigen is not yet known. Per-nucleotide qualities are absent, and no much larger clonotype sits a single base away.

Libraries came from the immunoSEQ multiplex PCR assay. For the multiplex PCR, a mixture combining 60 forward primers for TCR Vbeta segments and 13 reverse primers for TCR Jbeta segments was used. Amplification of the CDR3 region of rearranged TCR beta genes was performed with a multiplex PCR assay on genomic DNA. On the Illumina HiSeq System, the amplified TCR beta libraries were sequenced as 87-base-pair reads. The authors' analysis ran thus. A later analysis tallied 70 million to 100 million unique TCR beta chains across the 700 or so repertoires, and about 12 million of those chains were shared by two or more donors. Raw reads were error-corrected and collapsed into unique sequences by a nearest-neighbor algorithm in which closely related sequences were merged to remove PCR and sequencing errors. To assign V, D and J gene segments, CDR3 sequences were aligned to IMGT reference sequences. Each retained sequence needed at least a six-nucleotide match to both a V gene segment and a J gene segment. Rearrangements were called productive when the CDR3 lacked stop codons and stayed in frame with V and J; all others were non-productive. Following IMGT convention, CDR3 was defined as the stretch from the second conserved V-encoded cysteine to the conserved J-encoded phenylalanine. The earlier analysis of about 590 of the donors excluded sequences that lacked an unambiguous match to a single V gene segment. An earlier analysis of fewer than 750 of the donors called V segments functional above 56.7% productive rearrangements and segregating when the between-donor standard deviation exceeded 5%. A statistical classification framework was built to diagnose cytomegalovirus status from the catalog of TCR beta chain sequences. In a later analysis, V and J genes were assigned by comparing TCR nucleotide sequences against IMGT/GENE-DB human TR gene sequences. Using the TCRdist pipeline, a later analysis assigned CDR3 sequences along with most-parsimonious VDJ recombination scenarios. In a later analysis, every TCR beta chain was defined by the combination of its CDR3 amino acid sequence and its V-gene family, and reads without a unique V-gene family were dropped. In a later analysis, approximately 590 highly shared, low-generation-probability nucleotide sequences were removed to address suspected cross-contamination and a sequencing artifact. In a later analysis, a clonal expansion index for each public chain was calculated from normalized within-repertoire ranks of inferred template counts. In a later analysis, generation probabilities were computed with a VDJ recombination model fitted to out-of-frame rearrangements, and the resulting probabilities were checked against IGoR. In a later analysis, hypergeometric tests were used to score TCR-TCR, TCR-HLA and TCR-CMV co-occurrence, with a repertoire-size bias correction applied to TCR pairs. A later analysis estimated false discovery rates by permuting HLA or CMV assignments 20 times. A later analysis grouped co-occurring TCRs with DBSCAN, adding TCRdist sequence similarity when clustering within HLA-allele-positive subsets. Repertoires with fewer than 30,000 or more than 120,000 public chains were left out of co-occurrence clustering, as were several repertoires with anomalous nucleotide sharing. TCRdb provides this immuneACCESS table in a form limited to in-frame rearrangements. Some clones are lacking; in checked studies, under half of them reflect an unresolved V gene, and why the rest are absent is not known. D and trimming come from the DNA, and the V and J calls and clone size come from that table. The sample table holds 110,000 to 150,000 clones, of which around 79% were seen once. The ten largest clones capture roughly 10% of the sample.

The sequenced material came from PBMCs. The rearrangement combines TRBV5-5 with TRBJ2-3; the junction holds 7 bases that match TRBD1. This receptor was obtained from a woman in her forties or fifties in good health and CMV-seropositive. Here the CDR3 is given as CASSWGAGGADTQYF. The nucleotide sequence reads TGTGCCAGCAGCTGGGGAGCAGGGGGAGCAGATACGCAGTATTTT.